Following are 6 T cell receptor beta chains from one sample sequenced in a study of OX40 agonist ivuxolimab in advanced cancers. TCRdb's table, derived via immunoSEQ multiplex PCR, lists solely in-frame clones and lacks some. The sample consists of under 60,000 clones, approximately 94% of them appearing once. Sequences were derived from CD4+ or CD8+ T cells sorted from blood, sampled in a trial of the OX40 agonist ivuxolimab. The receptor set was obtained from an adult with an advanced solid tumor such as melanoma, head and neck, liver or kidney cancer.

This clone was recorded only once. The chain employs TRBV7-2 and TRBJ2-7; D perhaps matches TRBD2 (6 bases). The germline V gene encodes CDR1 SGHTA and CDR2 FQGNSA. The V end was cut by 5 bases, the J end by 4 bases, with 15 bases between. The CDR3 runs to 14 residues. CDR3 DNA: TGTGCCAGCAGCCCAGCAGCGGGTGGTTACGAGCAGTACTTC. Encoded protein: CASSPAAGGYEQYF.

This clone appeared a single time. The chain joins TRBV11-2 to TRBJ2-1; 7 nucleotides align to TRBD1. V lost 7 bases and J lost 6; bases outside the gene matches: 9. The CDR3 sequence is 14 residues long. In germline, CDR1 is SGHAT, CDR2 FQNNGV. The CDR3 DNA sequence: TGTGCCAGCAAAACACCACAGGGGAGCAATGAGCAGTTCTTC. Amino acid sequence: CASKTPQGSNEQFF.

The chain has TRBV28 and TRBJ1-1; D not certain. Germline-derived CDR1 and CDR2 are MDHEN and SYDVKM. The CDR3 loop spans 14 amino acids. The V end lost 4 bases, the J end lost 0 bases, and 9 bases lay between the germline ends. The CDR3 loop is CASSSDRVNTEAFF. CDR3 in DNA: TGTGCCAGCAGTTCTGATAGAGTGAACACTGAAGCTTTCTTT.

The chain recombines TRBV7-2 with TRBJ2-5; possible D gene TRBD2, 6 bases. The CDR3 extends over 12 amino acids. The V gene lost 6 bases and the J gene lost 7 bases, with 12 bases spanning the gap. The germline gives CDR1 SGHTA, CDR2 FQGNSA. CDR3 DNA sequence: TGTGCCAGCAGGGCGCCGGAGGGGACCCAGTACTTC. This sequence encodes CASRAPEGTQYF.

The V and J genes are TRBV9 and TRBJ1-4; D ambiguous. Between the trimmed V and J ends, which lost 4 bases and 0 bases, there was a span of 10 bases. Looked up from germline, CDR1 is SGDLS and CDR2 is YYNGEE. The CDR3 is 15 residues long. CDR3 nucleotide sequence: TGTGCCAGCAGCTCTACACCTACAACTAATGAAAAACTGTTTTTT. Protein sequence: CASSSTPTTNEKLFF.

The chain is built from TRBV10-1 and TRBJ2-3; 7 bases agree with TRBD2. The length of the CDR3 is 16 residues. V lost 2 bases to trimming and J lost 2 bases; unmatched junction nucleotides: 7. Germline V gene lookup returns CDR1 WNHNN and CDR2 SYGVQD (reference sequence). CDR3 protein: CASSERPSGITDTQYF. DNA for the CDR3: TGCGCCAGCAGTGAGAGGCCTAGCGGAATCACAGATACGCAGTATTTT.